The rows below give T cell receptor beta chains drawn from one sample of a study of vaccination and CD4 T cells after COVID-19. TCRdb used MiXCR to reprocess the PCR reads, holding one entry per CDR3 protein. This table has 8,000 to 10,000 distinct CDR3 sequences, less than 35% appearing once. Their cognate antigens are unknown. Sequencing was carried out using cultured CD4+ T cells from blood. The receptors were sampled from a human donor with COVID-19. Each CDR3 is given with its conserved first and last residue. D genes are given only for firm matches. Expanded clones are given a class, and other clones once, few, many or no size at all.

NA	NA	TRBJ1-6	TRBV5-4	TGTGCCAGCAGGCGGGAGGATAATTCACCCCTCCACTTT	CASRREDNSPLHF
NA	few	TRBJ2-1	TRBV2	TGTGCCAGCAGTGAAGTGACTAGCTCCTACAATGAGCAGTTCTTC	CASSEVTSSYNEQFF
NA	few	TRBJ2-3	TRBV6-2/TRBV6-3	TGTGCCAGCATTTCAGGACAGAGACGAGATACGCAGTATTTT	CASISGQRRDTQYF
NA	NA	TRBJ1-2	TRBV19	TGTGCCAGTAGTATCACCGCTGGAGGCACGGACTATGGCTACACCTTC	CASSITAGGTDYGYTF
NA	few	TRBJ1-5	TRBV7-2	TGTGCCAGCAGCTTACGGGCCAGGGAGGGCAACAATCAGCCCCAGCATTTT	CASSLRAREGNNQPQHF
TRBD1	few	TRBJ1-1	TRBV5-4	TGTGCCAGCAGCTCCTACTACAGGGGAAACACTGAAGCTTTCTTT	CASSSYYRGNTEAFF
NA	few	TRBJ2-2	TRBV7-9	TGTGCCAGCAGCTTAGCTTTGGGGGAGCTGTTTTTT	CASSLALGELFF
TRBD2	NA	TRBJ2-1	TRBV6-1	TGTGCCAGCAGTAAACTAGCGGGGGGGCACAATGAGCAGTTCTTC	CASSKLAGGHNEQFF
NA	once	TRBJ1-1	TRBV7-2	TGTGCCAGCAGCTTAAACAAGATGAACACTGAAGCTTTCTTT	CASSLNKMNTEAFF
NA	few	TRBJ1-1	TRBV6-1	TGTGCCACCCTGGTTTCGGGGGTAAACACTGAAGCTTTCTTT	CATLVSGVNTEAFF
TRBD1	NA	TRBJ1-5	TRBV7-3	TGTGCCAGCAGACCGGACAGGGGGGTTCAGCCCCAGCATTTT	CASRPDRGVQPQHF
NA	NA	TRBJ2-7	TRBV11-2	TGTGCCAGCAGCCATTTCCGGGACCCCGCATACGAGCAGTACTTC	CASSHFRDPAYEQYF
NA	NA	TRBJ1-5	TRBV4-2	TGTGCCAGCAGCCAAGGGGACATTAGCAATCAGCCCCAGCATTTT	CASSQGDISNQPQHF
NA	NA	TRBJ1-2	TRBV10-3	TGTGCCATCAGTGGGTATGGGCGCGACTATGGCTACACCTTC	CAISGYGRDYGYTF
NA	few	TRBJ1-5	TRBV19	TGTGCCAGTAGTATTTGGGGGGAGGGCAATCAGCCCCAGCATTTT	CASSIWGEGNQPQHF
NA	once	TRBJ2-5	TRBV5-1	TGCGCCAGCAGCTTGCCTGTGGCGGGGCAAGAGACCCAGTACTTC	CASSLPVAGQETQYF
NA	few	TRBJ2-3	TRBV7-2	TGTGCCAGCAGCTTAGACCAGGGAATAGATACGCAGTATTTT	CASSLDQGIDTQYF
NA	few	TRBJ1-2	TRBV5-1	TGCGCCAGCAGCTTGGACGGCAGCACCTATGGCTACACCTTC	CASSLDGSTYGYTF
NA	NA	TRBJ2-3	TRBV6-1	TGTGCCAGTAGGGAACGCACAGATACGCAGTATTTT	CASRERTDTQYF
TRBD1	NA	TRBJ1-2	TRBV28	TGTGCCAGCAGTTCCGGGACAGGGAACTATGGCTACACCTTC	CASSSGTGNYGYTF
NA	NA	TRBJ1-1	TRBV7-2	TGTGCCAGCAGCTTATTTTTCGGGGAGGGCACTGAAGCTTTCTTT	CASSLFFGEGTEAFF
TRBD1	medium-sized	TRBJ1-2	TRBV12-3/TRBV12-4	TGTGCCAGCAGTACAGGGGGGGGTAACTATGGCTACACCTTC	CASSTGGGNYGYTF
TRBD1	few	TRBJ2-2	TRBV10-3	TGTGCCATCAGTGCAAGGACAGGGGACACCGGGGAGCTGTTTTTT	CAISARTGDTGELFF
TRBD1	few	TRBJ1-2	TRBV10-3	TGTGCCATCAGTGAGTCACAGGGGTATAACTATGGCTACACCTTC	CAISESQGYNYGYTF
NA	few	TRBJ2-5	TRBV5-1	TGCGCCAGCAGCTTGGGGGCTGGGGAGACCCAGTACTTC	CASSLGAGETQYF
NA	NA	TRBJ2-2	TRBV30	TGTGCCTGGACGCAAGACAGGAACACCGGGGAGCTGTTTTTT	CAWTQDRNTGELFF
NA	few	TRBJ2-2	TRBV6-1	TGTGCCAGCAGTGAAGCGTTAGGCACCGGGGAGCTGTTTTTT	CASSEALGTGELFF
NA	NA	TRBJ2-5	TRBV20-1	TGCAGTGCGGGTCAATGGGGGGAGACCCAGTACTTC	CSAGQWGETQYF
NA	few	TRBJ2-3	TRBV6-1	TGTGCCAGCAGAGACCCAAAGAGGTCCACAGATACGCAGTATTTT	CASRDPKRSTDTQYF
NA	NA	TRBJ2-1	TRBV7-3	TGTGCCAGCAGCTTAAGAGGGACCCTGGGGAATGAGCAGTTCTTC	CASSLRGTLGNEQFF
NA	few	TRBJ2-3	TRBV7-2	TGTGCCAGCAGCCCGACAGGCGGGCACCAAGATACGCAGTATTTT	CASSPTGGHQDTQYF
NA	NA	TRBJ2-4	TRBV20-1	TGCAGTGCTAGAGGGGGGGTAGGGGGGGGGTTCTCCGGCGGGAACATTCAGTACTTC	CSARGGVGGGFSGGNIQYF
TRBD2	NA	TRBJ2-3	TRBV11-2	TGTGCCAGCAGCTTGTGGACTAGCGGGAAAAGCACAGATACGCAGTATTTT	CASSLWTSGKSTDTQYF
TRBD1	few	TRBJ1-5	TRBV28	TGTGCCAGCACCGACCTAGACAGGGACAATCAGCCCCAGCATTTT	CASTDLDRDNQPQHF
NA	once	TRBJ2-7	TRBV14	TGTGCCAGCAGCCAAGGGGGGATGCAATTCTACGAGCAGTACTTC	CASSQGGMQFYEQYF
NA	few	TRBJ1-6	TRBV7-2	TGTGCCAGCAGCTTAGTTGGGGGGGCTGACAGGATCGGTTCACCCCTCCACTTT	CASSLVGGADRIGSPLHF
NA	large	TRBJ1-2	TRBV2	TGTGCCAGCACCCGCCCGGTCCCAGGGGACGGCTACACCTTC	CASTRPVPGDGYTF
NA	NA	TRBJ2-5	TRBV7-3	TGTGCCAGCAGCCTGGGGGAAGCGGAGACCCAGTACTTC	CASSLGEAETQYF
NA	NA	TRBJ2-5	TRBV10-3	TGTGCCATCAGAGGGGTGCGGCAAGAGACCCAGTACTTC	CAIRGVRQETQYF
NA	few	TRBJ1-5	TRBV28	TGTGCCAGCACCTCCCCGTCCCGGGGCAATCAGCCCCAGCATTTT	CASTSPSRGNQPQHF
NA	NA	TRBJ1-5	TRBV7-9	TGTGCCAGCAGCTCCCATGGCGGTCCTAATCAGCCCCAGCATTTT	CASSSHGGPNQPQHF
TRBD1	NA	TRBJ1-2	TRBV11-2	TGTGCCAGCAGCCGCACGGACAGGGGAGGGTATGGCTACACCTTC	CASSRTDRGGYGYTF
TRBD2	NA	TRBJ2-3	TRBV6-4	TGTGCCAGCAGCCCCACTAGCGGGGGATTCACAGATACGCAGTATTTT	CASSPTSGGFTDTQYF
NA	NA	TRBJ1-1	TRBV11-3	TGTGCCAGCAGAGATACAGGTGCCTTCGGGAACACTGAAGCTTTCTTT	CASRDTGAFGNTEAFF
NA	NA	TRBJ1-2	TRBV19	TGTGCCAGTAGTCCTTCTGGAGGGAATGGCTACACCTTC	CASSPSGGNGYTF
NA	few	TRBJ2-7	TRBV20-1	TGCAGTGCCCGGACCAGCCCCTACGAGCAGTACTTC	CSARTSPYEQYF
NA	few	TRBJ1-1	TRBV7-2	TGTGCCAGCAGACTACTTAACAGGGAGGGGGATGAAGCTTTCTTT	CASRLLNREGDEAFF
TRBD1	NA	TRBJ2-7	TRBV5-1	TGCGCCAGCAGCTTGGGTGGGACAGGATTCTCCTACGAGCAGTACTTC	CASSLGGTGFSYEQYF
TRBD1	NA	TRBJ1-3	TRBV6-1	TGTGCCGGGAGACAGGGGGCTGGAAACACCATACATTTT	CAGRQGAGNTIHF
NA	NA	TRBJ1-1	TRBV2	TGTGCCAGCAAGAAGGGGGATGTGAACACTGAAGCTTTCTTT	CASKKGDVNTEAFF
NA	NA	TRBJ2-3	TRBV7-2	TGTGCCAGCAGCTTAAGTACTTGGCGCGCAGATACGCAGTATTTT	CASSLSTWRADTQYF
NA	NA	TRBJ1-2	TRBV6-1	TGTGCCAGCAGGAGACCGGAGAGGAACTATGGCTACACCTTC	CASRRPERNYGYTF
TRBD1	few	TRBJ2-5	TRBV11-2	TGTGCCAGCAGCGACCGGACAGGGCTTAGGGAGACCCAGTACTTC	CASSDRTGLRETQYF